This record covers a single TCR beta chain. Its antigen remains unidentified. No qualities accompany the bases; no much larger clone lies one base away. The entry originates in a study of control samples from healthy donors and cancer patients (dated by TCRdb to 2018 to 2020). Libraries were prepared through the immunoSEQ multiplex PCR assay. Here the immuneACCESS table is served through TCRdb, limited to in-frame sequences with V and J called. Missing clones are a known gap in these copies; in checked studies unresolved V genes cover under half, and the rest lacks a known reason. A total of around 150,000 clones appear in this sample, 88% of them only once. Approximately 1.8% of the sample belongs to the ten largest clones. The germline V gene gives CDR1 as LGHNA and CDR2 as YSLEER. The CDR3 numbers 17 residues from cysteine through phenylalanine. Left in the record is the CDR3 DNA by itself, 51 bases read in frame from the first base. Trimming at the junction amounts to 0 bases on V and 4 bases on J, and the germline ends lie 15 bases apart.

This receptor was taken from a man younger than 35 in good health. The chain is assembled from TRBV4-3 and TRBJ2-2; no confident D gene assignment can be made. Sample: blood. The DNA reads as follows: TGCGCCAGCAGCCAAGAGAGCAAGGCCTGGAGCACCGGGGAGCTGTTTTTT. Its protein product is CASSQESKAWSTGELFF.